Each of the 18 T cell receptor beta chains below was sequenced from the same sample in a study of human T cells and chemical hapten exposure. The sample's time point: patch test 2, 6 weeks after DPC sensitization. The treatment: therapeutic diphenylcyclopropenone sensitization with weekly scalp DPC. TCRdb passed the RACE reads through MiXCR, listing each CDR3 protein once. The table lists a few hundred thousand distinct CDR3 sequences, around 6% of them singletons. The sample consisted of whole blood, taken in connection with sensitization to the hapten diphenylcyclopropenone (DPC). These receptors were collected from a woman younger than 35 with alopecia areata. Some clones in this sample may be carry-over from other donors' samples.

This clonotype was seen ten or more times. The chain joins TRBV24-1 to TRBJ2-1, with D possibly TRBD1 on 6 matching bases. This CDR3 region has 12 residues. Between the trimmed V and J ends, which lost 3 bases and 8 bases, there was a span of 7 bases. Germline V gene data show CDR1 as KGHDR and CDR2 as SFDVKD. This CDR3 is CATSDTGHEQFF. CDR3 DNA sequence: TGTGCCACCAGTGATACAGGGCATGAGCAGTTCTTC.

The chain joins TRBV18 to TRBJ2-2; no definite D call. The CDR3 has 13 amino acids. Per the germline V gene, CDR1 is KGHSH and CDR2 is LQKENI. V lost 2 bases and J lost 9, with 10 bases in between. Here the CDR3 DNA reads TGTGCCAGCTCACCAGAATTGAACTGGGAGCTGTTTTTT. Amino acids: CASSPELNWELFF.

The CDR3: CASSRSQGAVTGELFF. The CDR3 nucleotides read TGTGCCAGCAGCCGATCACAGGGGGCGGTCACCGGGGAGCTGTTTTTT. The rearrangement uses TRBV7-2 and TRBJ2-2; TRBD1 agrees at 9 bases. J lost 4 bases, V lost 5 bases, and 8 bases had no gene match. The CDR3 spans 16 residues. Germline V gene sequence: CDR1 SGHTA, CDR2 FQGNSA.

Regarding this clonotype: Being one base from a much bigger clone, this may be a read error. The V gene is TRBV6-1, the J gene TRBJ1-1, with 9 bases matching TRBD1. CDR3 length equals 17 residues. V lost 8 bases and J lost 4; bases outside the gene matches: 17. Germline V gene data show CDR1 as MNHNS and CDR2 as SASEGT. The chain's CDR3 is CASRLSGTGLLSTEAFF. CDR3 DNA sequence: TGTGCCAGCCGTCTATCCGGGACAGGGCTTTTGAGCACTGAAGCTTTCTTT.

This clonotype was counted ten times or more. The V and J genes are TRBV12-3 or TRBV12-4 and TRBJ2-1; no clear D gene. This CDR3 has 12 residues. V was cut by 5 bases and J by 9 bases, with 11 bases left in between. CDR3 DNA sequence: TGTGCCAGCAGTCTACGTCATAGTGAGCAGTTCTTC. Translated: CASSLRHSEQFF.

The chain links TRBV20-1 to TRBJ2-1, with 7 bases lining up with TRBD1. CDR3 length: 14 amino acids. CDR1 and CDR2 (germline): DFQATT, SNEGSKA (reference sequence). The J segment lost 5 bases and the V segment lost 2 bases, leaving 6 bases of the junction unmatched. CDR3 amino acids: CSARSGGNHNEQFF. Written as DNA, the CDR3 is TGCAGTGCTAGATCAGGGGGTAATCACAATGAGCAGTTCTTC.

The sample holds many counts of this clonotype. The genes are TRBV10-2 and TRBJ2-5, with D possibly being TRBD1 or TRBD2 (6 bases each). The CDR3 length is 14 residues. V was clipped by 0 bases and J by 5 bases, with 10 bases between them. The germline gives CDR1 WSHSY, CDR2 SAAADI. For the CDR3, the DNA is TGCGCCAGCAGTGAGTCGGACAGCGGGGAGACCCAGTACTTC. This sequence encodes CASSESDSGETQYF.

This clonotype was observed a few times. The CDR3 nucleotides read TGTGCCAGCAGTGTCCGACTGGATACGCAGTATTTT. Translation gives CASSVRLDTQYF. The chain recombines TRBV2 with TRBJ2-3; D not certain. Germline CDR1 and CDR2: SNHLY and FYNNEI. The CDR3 sequence is 12 residues long. V lost 4 bases to trimming and J lost 6 bases, with 8 bases between them.

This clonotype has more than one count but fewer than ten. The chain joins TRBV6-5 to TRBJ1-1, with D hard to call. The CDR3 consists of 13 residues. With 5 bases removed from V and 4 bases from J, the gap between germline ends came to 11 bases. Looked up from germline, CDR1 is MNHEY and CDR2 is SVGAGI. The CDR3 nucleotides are TGTGCCAGCAGTGACGCTGTTACCACTGAAGCTTTCTTT. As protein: CASSDAVTTEAFF.

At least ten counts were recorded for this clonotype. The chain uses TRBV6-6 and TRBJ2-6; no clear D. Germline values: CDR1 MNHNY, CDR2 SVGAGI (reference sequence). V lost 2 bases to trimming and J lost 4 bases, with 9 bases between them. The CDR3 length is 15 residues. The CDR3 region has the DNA TGTGCCAGCAGTTACGTAACTGCGGGGGCCAACGTCCTGACTTTC. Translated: CASSYVTAGANVLTF.

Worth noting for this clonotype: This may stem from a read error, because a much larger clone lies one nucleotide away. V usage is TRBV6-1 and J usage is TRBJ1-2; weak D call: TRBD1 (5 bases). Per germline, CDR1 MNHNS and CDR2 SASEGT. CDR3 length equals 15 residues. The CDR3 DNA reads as TGTGCCAGCAATGAAGCGGATAGACAGTTCTATGGCTACACCTTC. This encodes CASNEADRQFYGYTF.

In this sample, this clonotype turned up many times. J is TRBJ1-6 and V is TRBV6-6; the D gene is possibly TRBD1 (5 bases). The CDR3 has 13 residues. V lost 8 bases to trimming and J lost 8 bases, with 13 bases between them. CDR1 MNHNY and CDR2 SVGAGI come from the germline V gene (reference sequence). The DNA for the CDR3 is TGTGCCAGCGGTACAGGTTCGCATTCACCCCTCCACTTT. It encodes CASGTGSHSPLHF.

The DNA of the CDR3 is TGTGCCAGCAGCTTTTCGAGCGGGGAGTACAATGAGCAGTTCTTC. Translated, it gives CASSFSSGEYNEQFF. The rearrangement links TRBV5-7 to TRBJ2-1; 7 positions agree with TRBD2. TRBV5-7 is placed among ORFs of uncertain function. The ends lost 2 bases at V and 4 bases at J; junction bases unmatched: 6. The CDR3 covers 15 residues.

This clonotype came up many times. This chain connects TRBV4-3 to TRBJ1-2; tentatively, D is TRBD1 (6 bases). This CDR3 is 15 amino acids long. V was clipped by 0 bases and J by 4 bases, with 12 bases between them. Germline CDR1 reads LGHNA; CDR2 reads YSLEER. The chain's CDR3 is CASSQDKDRSYGYTF. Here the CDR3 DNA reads TGCGCCAGCAGCCAAGATAAGGACAGATCCTATGGCTACACCTTC.

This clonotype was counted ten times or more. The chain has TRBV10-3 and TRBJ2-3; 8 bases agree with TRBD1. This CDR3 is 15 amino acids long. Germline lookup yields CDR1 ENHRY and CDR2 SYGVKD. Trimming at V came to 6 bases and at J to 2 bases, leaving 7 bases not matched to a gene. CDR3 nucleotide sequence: TGTGCCATCAGCCAGACAGGGGTCGTCACAGATACGCAGTATTTT. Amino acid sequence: CAISQTGVVTDTQYF.

The CDR3 sequence is CASSETGVTSTDTQYF. CDR3 DNA sequence: TGTGCCAGCAGTGAAACAGGGGTGACTAGCACAGATACGCAGTATTTT. V and J are TRBV6-1 and TRBJ2-3; 7 nucleotides agree with TRBD1. This CDR3 is 16 amino acids long. Trimming removed 2 bases from V and 0 bases from J; junction bases left unmatched: 5. Looked up from germline, CDR1 is MNHNS and CDR2 is SASEGT.

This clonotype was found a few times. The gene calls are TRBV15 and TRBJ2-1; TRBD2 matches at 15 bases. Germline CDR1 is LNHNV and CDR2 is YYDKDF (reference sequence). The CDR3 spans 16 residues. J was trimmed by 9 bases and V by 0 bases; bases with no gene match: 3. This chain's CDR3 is CATSRDPGLAGGEQFF. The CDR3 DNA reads TGTGCCACCAGCAGAGACCCGGGACTAGCGGGGGGTGAGCAGTTCTTC.

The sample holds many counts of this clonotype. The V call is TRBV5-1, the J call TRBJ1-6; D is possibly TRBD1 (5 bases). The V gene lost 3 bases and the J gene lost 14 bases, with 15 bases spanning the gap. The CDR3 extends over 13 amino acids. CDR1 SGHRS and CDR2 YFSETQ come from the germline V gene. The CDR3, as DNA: TGCGCCAGCAGCTCAGGAACAGGTTCCACCCTCCACTTT. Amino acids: CASSSGTGSTLHF.